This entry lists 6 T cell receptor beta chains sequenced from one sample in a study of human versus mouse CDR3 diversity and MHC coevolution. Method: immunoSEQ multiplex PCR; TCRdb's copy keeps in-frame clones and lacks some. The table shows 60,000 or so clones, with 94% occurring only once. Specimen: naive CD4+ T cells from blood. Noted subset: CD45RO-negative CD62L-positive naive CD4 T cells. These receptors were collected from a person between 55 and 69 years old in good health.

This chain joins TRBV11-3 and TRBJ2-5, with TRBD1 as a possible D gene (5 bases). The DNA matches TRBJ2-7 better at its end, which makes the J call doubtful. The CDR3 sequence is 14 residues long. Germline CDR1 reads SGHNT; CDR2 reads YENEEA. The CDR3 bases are TGTGCCAGCAGCTTAACACAGGCCGGTTACGAGCAGTACTTC. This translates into CASSLTQAGYEQYF.

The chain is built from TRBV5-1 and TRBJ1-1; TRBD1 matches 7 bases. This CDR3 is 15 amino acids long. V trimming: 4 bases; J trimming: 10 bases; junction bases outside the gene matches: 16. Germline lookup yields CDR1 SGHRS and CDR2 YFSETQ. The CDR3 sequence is CASSLGQATTLRAFF. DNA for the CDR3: TGCGCCAGCAGCCTAGGACAGGCCACTACACTGAGAGCTTTCTTT.

CDR3 sequence: CASGSPRADYSNQPQHF. The CDR3 DNA reads as TGTGCTAGTGGTTCGCCTCGGGCAGACTATAGCAATCAGCCCCAGCATTTT. The chain couples TRBV12-5 to TRBJ1-5; D gene ambiguous. Germline loops: CDR1 LGHNT, CDR2 FRNRAP. The CDR3 sequence is 17 residues long. V lost 4 bases and J lost 0, with 16 bases in between.

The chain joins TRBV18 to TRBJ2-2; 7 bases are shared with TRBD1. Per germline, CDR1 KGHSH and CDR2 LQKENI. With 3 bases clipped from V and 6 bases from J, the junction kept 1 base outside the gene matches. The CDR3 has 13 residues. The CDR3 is CASSPGTAGELFF. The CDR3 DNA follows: TGTGCCAGCTCACCCGGGACAGCCGGGGAGCTGTTTTTT. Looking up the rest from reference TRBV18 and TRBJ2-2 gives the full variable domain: NAGVMQNPRHLVRRRGQEARLRCSPMKGHSHVYWYRQLPEEGLKFMVYLQKENIIDESGMPKERFSAEFPKEGPSILRIQQVVRGDSAAYFCASSPGTAGELFFGEGSRLTVL.

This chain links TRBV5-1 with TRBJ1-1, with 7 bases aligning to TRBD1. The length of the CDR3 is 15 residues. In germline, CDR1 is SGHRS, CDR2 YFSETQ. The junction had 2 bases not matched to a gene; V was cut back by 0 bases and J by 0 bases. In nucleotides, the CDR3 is TGCGCCAGCAGCTTGGAAGGGACAGTGAACACTGAAGCTTTCTTT. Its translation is CASSLEGTVNTEAFF.

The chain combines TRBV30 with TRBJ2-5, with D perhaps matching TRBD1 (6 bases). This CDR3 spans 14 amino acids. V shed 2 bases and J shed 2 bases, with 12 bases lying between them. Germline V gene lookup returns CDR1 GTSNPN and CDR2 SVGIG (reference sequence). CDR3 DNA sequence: TGTGCCTGGAGTAGGGGCAGGGGTCAAGAGACCCAGTACTTC. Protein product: CAWSRGRGQETQYF. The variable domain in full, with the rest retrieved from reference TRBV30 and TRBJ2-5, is SQTIHQWPATLVQPVGSPLSLECTVEGTSNPNLYWYRQAAGRGLQLLFYSVGIGQISSEVPQNLSASRPQDRQFILSSKKLLLSDSGFYLCAWSRGRGQETQYFGPGTRLLVL.